Below are 22 T cell receptor beta chains sequenced from a single sample in a study of blood T cell repertoires in COVID-19. Measured with immunoSEQ multiplex PCR; TCRdb has only the in-frame clones, and not every one. The sample lists about 480,000 clones; around 87% were seen once. The specimen sequenced was PBMCs or T cells enriched from blood (not recorded which). These receptors were collected from a woman aged 40 to 50 who had recovered from COVID-19.

The gene calls are TRBV6-1 and TRBJ1-6; D may be TRBD1 (6 bases). Germline lookup yields CDR1 MNHNS and CDR2 SASEGT. This CDR3 is 16 amino acids long. V dropped 4 bases and J dropped 8 bases, with 18 bases sitting between them. The CDR3 sequence is CASSVQGPDSDSPLHF. The CDR3 DNA reads TGTGCCAGCAGTGTACAGGGTCCGGATTCCGATTCACCCCTCCACTTT.

The DNA for the CDR3 is TGTGCCAGCAGCCAAGGGGCTTACACTGAAGCTTTCTTT. Amino acid sequence: CASSQGAYTEAFF. The chain recombines TRBV3-1 (or the pseudogene TRBV3-2) with TRBJ1-1, with D uncertain. CDR1 and CDR2 (germline): LGHDT, YNNKEL (reference sequence). The CDR3 totals 13 residues. V was cut by 1 base and J by 3 bases, with 6 bases left in between.

There are a few counts of this clone. The chain carries TRBV19 and TRBJ1-1; no clear D gene. Trimming took 5 bases from V and 0 from J, leaving 7 bases between them. The CDR3 has 13 amino acids. Germline values: CDR1 LNHDA, CDR2 SQIVND (reference sequence). The DNA for the CDR3 is TGTGCCAGTAGTTCCTTCTTGAACACTGAAGCTTTCTTT. This gives the protein CASSSFLNTEAFF.

The genes are TRBV2 and TRBJ1-4; 7 bases line up with TRBD1. J gave up 8 bases and V 5 bases, and 8 bases lay outside the gene matches. The CDR3 length is 14 residues. Germline V gene lookup returns CDR1 SNHLY and CDR2 FYNNEI. CDR3 amino acids: CASSPDRSGEKLFF. DNA of the CDR3: TGTGCCAGCAGTCCGGACAGGTCGGGGGAAAAACTGTTTTTT.

V and J are TRBV6-5 and TRBJ1-5; 8 bases map to TRBD1. J lost 5 bases, V lost 4 bases, and 10 bases had no gene match. The CDR3 runs to 16 residues. The germline V gene has CDR1 MNHEY and CDR2 SVGAGI. For the CDR3, the DNA is TGTGCCAGCAGTTCCGAAGGGGCAGGGGGCGATCAGCCCCAGCATTTT. Translation gives CASSSEGAGGDQPQHF.

The gene calls are TRBV9 and TRBJ2-3; D not resolved. With 0 bases removed from V and 4 bases from J, the gap between germline ends came to 9 bases. The germline CDR1 and CDR2 sequences are SGDLS and YYNGEE. The CDR3 is 14 amino acids. The CDR3 region has the DNA TGTGCCAGCAGCGTAGACCTAAGTTCAGATACGCAGTATTTT. This codes for CASSVDLSSDTQYF.

The rearrangement uses TRBV5-1 and TRBJ1-2; TRBD1 aligns across 9 bases. The germline V gene encodes CDR1 SGHRS and CDR2 YFSETQ. The CDR3 loop spans 15 amino acids. V gave up 4 bases and J gave up 3 bases; unmatched junction bases: 7. DNA for the CDR3: TGCGCCAGCAGCCCCGGACAGGGGCTATACTATGGCTACACCTTC. This sequence encodes CASSPGQGLYYGYTF.

The chain uses TRBV5-4 and TRBJ1-2; 9 bases agree with TRBD1. CDR3 length: 15 residues. The J segment lost 8 bases and the V segment lost 6 bases, leaving 14 bases of the junction unmatched. Germline V CDR1 and CDR2: SGHNT, YYREEE (reference sequence). CDR3 region: CASKRGEQGAGGYTF. CDR3 DNA sequence: TGTGCCAGCAAAAGGGGCGAACAGGGGGCGGGCGGCTACACCTTC.

The chain recombines TRBV4-1 with TRBJ1-2; TRBD1 might be the D (6 bases). Germline values: CDR1 MGHRA, CDR2 YSYEKL. The CDR3 is 14 residues long. Trimming left V 1 base short and J 5 bases short, with 11 bases between. The CDR3 sequence: CASSQAQGLYGYTF. In DNA, the CDR3 is TGCGCCAGCAGCCAAGCCCAGGGGCTGTATGGCTACACCTTC.

The V gene is TRBV4-1, the J gene TRBJ2-7, with D tentatively TRBD2 (6 bases). CDR3 length: 16 amino acids. Germline CDR1 MGHRA, CDR2 YSYEKL. The V end was cut by 1 base, the J end by 3 bases, with 16 bases between. The CDR3 protein is CASSQGVGGGVYEQYF. Written as DNA, the CDR3 is TGCGCCAGCAGCCAAGGGGTGGGAGGAGGGGTCTACGAGCAGTACTTC.

This sequence joins TRBV15 and TRBJ1-4, with D unclear. Germline V gene lookup returns CDR1 LNHNV and CDR2 YYDKDF (reference sequence). The CDR3 covers 15 residues. Between the trimmed V and J ends, which lost 2 bases and 0 bases, there was a span of 7 bases. CDR3 loop: CATSRFLATNEKLFF. For the CDR3, the DNA is TGTGCCACCAGCAGATTCCTAGCAACTAATGAAAAACTGTTTTTT.

The chain recombines TRBV20-1 with TRBJ1-3, with a tentative D call TRBD1 (5 bases). Germline lookup yields CDR1 DFQATT and CDR2 SNEGSKA (reference sequence). V was pared by 3 bases and J by 4 bases, with 13 bases between. The CDR3 sequence is 14 residues long. The CDR3 nucleotides read TGCAGTGCTAGTTCCAGGGTAATAGGAAACACCATATATTTT. Its protein product is CSASSRVIGNTIYF.

J is TRBJ1-3 and V is TRBV10-3; 8 bases line up with TRBD1. The CDR3 spans 19 residues. J was trimmed by 0 bases and V by 3 bases; bases with no gene match: 13. CDR1 is ENHRY and CDR2 is SYGVKD in the germline V gene. The CDR3 DNA reads TGTGCCATCAGTGATCTTCTCTCCAGGACAGGGACCTCTGGAAACACCATATATTTT. It translates to CAISDLLSRTGTSGNTIYF.

The chain uses TRBV9 and TRBJ2-2, with D unclear. Germline CDR1 and CDR2: SGDLS and YYNGEE. The CDR3 has 17 amino acids. Trimming shortened V by 0 bases and J by 6 bases, and 18 bases separated the two germline ends. This CDR3 is CASSVGSQNLGPGELFF. In DNA form, the CDR3 reads TGTGCCAGCAGCGTAGGGTCCCAGAATCTAGGCCCCGGGGAGCTGTTTTTT.

This clone was seen a few times. This specimen includes other DNA sequences encoding the same CDR3. The CDR3 DNA is TGCGCCAGCAGTGACGGTTACGAGCAGTACTTC. Its protein product is CASSDGYEQYF. The chain joins TRBV10-1 to TRBJ2-7, with D unresolved. The V gene lost 3 bases and the J gene lost 4 bases, with 4 bases spanning the gap. Germline V gene lookup returns CDR1 WNHNN and CDR2 SYGVQD (reference sequence). CDR3 size: 11 residues.

Of note for this clone: This may come from a read error, since a much larger clone is one base off. CDR3 protein: CASSLVMNTEAFF. The CDR3 DNA sequence: TGTGCCAGCAGCTTAGTCATGAACACTGAAGCTTTCTTT. The chain has TRBV7-8 and TRBJ1-1; D call uncertain. Trimming removed 1 base at V and 0 bases at J, with 3 bases between. The CDR3 is made up of 13 amino acids. The V gene's germline CDR1 is SGHVS and CDR2 FQNEAQ.

The V gene is TRBV29-1, the J gene TRBJ1-2; no definite D call. The CDR3 has 14 residues. V was clipped by 3 bases and J by 4 bases, with 15 bases between them. Per germline, CDR1 SQVTM and CDR2 ANQGSEA. The CDR3 coding sequence is TGCAGCGTTGATTATTCGGCCAGGCCCTATGGCTACACCTTC. Encoded protein: CSVDYSARPYGYTF.

As for this clone: Sequence at one end of the junction differs from germline and may be a read error. The genes are TRBV19 and TRBJ2-5; D ambiguous. This CDR3 comprises 11 residues. CDR1 is LNHDA and CDR2 is SQIVND in the germline V gene (reference sequence). The CDR3 region is CASSTRFRWDF. The CDR3 DNA sequence: TGTGCCAGTAGTACCAGGTTTCGTTGGGACTTC.

V is TRBV19 and J is TRBJ1-3; 9 positions agree with TRBD1. Unmatched junction bases numbered 13, after V lost 5 bases and J lost 5 bases. The CDR3 is 17 amino acids. CDR1 is LNHDA and CDR2 is SQIVND in the germline V gene (reference sequence). CDR3 sequence reads: CASSQNSGTGKRNTIYF. CDR3 DNA: TGTGCCAGTAGTCAAAACTCCGGGACAGGGAAGAGAAACACCATATATTTT.

This clone appeared a few times. V and J are TRBV2 and TRBJ1-2, with 7 bases identical to TRBD1. Trimming removed 3 bases from V and 8 bases from J; junction bases left unmatched: 9. The CDR3 has 14 amino acids. Germline V gives CDR1 SNHLY, CDR2 FYNNEI. This chain's CDR3 is CASSDPGQAKGYTF. CDR3 in DNA: TGTGCCAGCAGTGACCCCGGACAGGCGAAGGGCTACACCTTC. The complete variable domain, with remaining parts taken from reference TRBV2 and TRBJ1-2, reads EPEVTQTPSHQVTQMGQEVILRCVPISNHLYFYWYRQILGQKVEFLVSFYNNEISEKSEIFDDQFSVERPDGSNFTLKIRSTKLEDSAMYFCASSDPGQAKGYTFGSGTRLTVV.

The chain joins TRBV5-1 to TRBJ2-2, with a tentative D call TRBD1 (6 bases). Trimming pared 4 bases from V and 4 bases from J, leaving 11 bases between. Germline CDR1 is SGHRS and CDR2 is YFSETQ. CDR3 size: 14 residues. The CDR3 coding sequence is TGCGCCAGCAGCGCCGGACAGTCCACCGGGGAGCTGTTTTTT. Translation: CASSAGQSTGELFF. The full variable domain, in which reference TRBV5-1 and TRBJ2-2 provide the parts outside the CDR3, is KAGVTQTPRYLIKTRGQQVTLSCSPISGHRSVSWYQQTPGQGLQFLFEYFSETQRNKGNFPGRFSGRQFSNSRSEMNVSTLELGDSALYLCASSAGQSTGELFFGEGSRLTVL.

This chain connects TRBV7-2 to TRBJ1-2; D not resolved. CDR1 and CDR2 (germline): SGHTA, FQGNSA. V gave up 6 bases and J gave up 4 bases, with 30 bases separating them. The CDR3 consists of 19 residues. Written as DNA, the CDR3 is TGTGCCAGCAGATCCGCCACCCAAACAAGACTTAACCCCCCCTATGGCTACACCTTC. Its protein is CASRSATQTRLNPPYGYTF.